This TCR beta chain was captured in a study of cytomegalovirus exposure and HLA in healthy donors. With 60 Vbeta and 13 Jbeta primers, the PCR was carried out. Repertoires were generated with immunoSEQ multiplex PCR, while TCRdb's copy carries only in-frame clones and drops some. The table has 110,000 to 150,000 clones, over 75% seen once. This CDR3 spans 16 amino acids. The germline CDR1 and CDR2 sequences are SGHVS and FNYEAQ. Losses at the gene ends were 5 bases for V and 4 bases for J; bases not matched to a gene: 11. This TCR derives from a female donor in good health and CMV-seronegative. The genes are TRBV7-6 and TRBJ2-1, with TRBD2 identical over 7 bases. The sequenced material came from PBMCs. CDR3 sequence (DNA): TGTGCCAGCAGCACTAGCCCCCTGGGGGGGTACAATGAGCAGTTCTTC. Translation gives CASSTSPLGGYNEQFF.